Sequencing of this TCR beta chain was carried out in a study of shared clonotypes between healthy human individuals. Regarding the study as a whole: Non-shared clonotypes had lower generation probabilities than clonotypes shared by all four sorted-subset donors.

The V gene's germline CDR1 is MNHEY and CDR2 SMNVEV (reference sequence). The CDR3 length is 14 residues. With 5 bases removed from V and 1 base from J, the gap between germline ends came to 11 bases. Only in-frame clones appear in the TCRdb table, and some are missing; sequencing was by immunoSEQ multiplex PCR. The data hold 2.5 million or so clones, with roughly nine tenths observed a single time. On this clone itself: Its matching antigen is unknown.

The receptor was isolated from a man between 18 and 35 years old in good health. Sequencing was done on a sample of naive CD4+ T cells sorted from blood. The subset: CD45RA+ positively selected. This chain joins TRBV27 and TRBJ1-1; possible D gene TRBD1, 5 bases. The CDR3 DNA follows: TGTGCCAGCAGTCCGGGACTTACGAACACTGAAGCTTTCTTT. Its protein product is CASSPGLTNTEAFF.